The source of this TCR beta chain is a study of cytomegalovirus exposure and HLA in healthy donors. The CDR3 length is 16 residues. Trimming took off 0 bases at V and 2 bases at J, with 13 bases between the two ends. Per germline, CDR1 SGHRS and CDR2 YFSETQ. TCRdb's copy holds only in-frame clones and misses some; the assay was immunoSEQ multiplex PCR. This repertoire shows approximately 270,000 clones, 90% found once; its top ten account for around 0.34%. The V call is TRBV5-1, the J call TRBJ2-3; no clear D. The clonotype comes from a woman aged 18 to 35 in good health and CMV-seronegative. The sequenced material came from PBMCs. The CDR3 DNA reads TGCGCCAGCAGCTTGGGGCAGGTCTTAACCACAGATACGCAGTATTTT. It yields the protein CASSLGQVLTTDTQYF. Variable domain in full (rest from reference TRBV5-1 and TRBJ2-3): KAGVTQTPRYLIKTRGQQVTLSCSPISGHRSVSWYQQTPGQGLQFLFEYFSETQRNKGNFPGRFSGRQFSNSRSEMNVSTLELGDSALYLCASSLGQVLTTDTQYFGPGTRLTVL.